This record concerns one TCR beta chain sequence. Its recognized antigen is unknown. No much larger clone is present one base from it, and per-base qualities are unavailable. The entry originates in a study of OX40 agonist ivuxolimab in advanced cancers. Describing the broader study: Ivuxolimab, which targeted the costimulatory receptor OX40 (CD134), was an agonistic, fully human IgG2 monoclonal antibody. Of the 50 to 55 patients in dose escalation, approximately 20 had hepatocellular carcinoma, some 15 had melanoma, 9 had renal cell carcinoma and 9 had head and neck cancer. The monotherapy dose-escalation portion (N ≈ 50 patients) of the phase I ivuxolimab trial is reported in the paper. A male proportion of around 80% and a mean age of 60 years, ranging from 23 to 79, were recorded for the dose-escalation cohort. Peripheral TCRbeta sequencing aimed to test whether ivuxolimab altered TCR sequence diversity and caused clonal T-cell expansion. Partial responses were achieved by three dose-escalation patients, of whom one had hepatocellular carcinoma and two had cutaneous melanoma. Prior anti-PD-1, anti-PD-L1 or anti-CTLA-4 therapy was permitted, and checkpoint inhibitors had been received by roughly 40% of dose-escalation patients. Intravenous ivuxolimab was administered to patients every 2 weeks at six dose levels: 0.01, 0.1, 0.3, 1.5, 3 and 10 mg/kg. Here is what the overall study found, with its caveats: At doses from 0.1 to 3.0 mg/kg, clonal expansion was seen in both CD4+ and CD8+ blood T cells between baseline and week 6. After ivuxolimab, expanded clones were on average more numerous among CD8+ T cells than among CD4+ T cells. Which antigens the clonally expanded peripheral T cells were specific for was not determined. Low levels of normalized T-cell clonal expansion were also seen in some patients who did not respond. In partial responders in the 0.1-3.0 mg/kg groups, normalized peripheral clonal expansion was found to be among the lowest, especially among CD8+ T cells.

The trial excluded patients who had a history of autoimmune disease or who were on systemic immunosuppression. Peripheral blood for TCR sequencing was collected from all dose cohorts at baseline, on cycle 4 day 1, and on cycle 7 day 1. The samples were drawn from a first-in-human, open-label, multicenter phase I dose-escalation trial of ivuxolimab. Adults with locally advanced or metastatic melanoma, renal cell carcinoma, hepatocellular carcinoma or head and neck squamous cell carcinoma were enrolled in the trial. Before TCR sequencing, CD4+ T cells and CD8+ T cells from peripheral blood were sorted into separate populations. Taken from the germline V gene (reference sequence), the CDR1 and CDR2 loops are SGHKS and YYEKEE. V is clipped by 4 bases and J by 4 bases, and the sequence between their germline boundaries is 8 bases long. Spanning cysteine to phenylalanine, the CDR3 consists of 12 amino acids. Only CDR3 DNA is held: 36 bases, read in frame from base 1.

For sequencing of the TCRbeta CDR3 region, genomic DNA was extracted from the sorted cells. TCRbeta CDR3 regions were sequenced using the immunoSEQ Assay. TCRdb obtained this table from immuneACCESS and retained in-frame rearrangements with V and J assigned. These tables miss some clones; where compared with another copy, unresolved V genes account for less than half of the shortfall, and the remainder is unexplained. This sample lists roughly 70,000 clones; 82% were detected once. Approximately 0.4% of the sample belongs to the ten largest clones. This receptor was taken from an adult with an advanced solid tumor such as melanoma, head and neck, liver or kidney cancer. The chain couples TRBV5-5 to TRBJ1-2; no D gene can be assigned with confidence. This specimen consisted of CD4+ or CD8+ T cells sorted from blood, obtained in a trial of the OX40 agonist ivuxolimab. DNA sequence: TGTGCCAGCAGCATGGAGGGCTATGGCTACACCTTC. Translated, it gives CASSMEGYGYTF.